What follows describes a single T cell receptor beta chain. Measured with immunoSEQ multiplex PCR; TCRdb has only the in-frame clones, and not every one. The table records some 410,000 clones, 90% of them present only once. This sample is drawn from a study of control samples from healthy donors and cancer patients. Germline V gene lookup returns CDR1 MNHNS and CDR2 SASEGT. The CDR3 consists of 12 residues. Between the trimmed V and J ends, which lost 3 bases and 3 bases, there was a span of 3 bases. Sequencing was performed on PBMCs. The sequence was obtained from a man aged 35-49 years with head and neck cancer. The chain carries TRBV6-1 and TRBJ1-5; no reliable D call. The DNA for the CDR3 is TGTGCCAGCAGTGATTTCAATCAGCCCCAGCATTTT. Translated: CASSDFNQPQHF.